This T cell receptor (beta chain) stems from a study of blood T cell repertoires in COVID-19. Study in general: Samples came from the United States, Italy and Spain, spanning acute and convalescent COVID-19. From T cells, B-cell-depleted T cells, or PBMCs came the material, which was cDNA or gDNA.

Assay: immunoSEQ multiplex PCR; the TCRdb copy retains only in-frame clones and omits some. The sample has 310,000 or so clones, 70% to 90% seen once. Germline assignment: CDR1 SEHNR and CDR2 FQNEAQ (reference sequence). V was pared by 4 bases and J by 0 bases, with 16 bases between. There are 17 residues in the CDR3. The TCR sequence derives from an older man with acute or convalescent COVID-19. The chain couples TRBV7-9 to TRBJ2-1, with D maybe TRBD1 (6 bases). Material for sequencing was peripheral blood. The CDR3 loop is CASSSPRGPVSYNEQFF. CDR3 in DNA: TGTGCCAGCAGCTCGCCCAGGGGTCCCGTCTCCTACAATGAGCAGTTCTTC.